These 3 T cell receptor beta chains originate from one sample sequenced in a study of blood T cell repertoires in COVID-19. Repertoires were generated with immunoSEQ multiplex PCR, while TCRdb's copy carries only in-frame clones and drops some. The repertoire holds 250,000 to 300,000 clones, with 85% to 90% as singletons. Sequencing was performed on PBMCs or T cells enriched from blood (not recorded which). The source of these receptors is a woman in her forties or fifties who had been exposed to COVID-19.

This clone was picked up a small number of times. CDR3 protein: CASSSPGLSDTQYF. CDR3 nucleotides: TGTGCCAGCAGCTCACCCGGACTGTCAGATACGCAGTATTTT. This chain links TRBV5-4 with TRBJ2-3; maybe TRBD2 (5 bases). Trimming left V 3 bases short and J 4 bases short, with 12 bases between. The germline V gene encodes CDR1 SGHNT and CDR2 YYREEE (reference sequence). This CDR3 has 14 amino acids. Looking up the rest from reference TRBV5-4 and TRBJ2-3 gives the full variable domain: ETGVTQSPTHLIKTRGQQVTLRCSSQSGHNTVSWYQQALGQGPQFIFQYYREEENGRGNFPPRFSGLQFPNYSSELNVNALELDDSALYLCASSSPGLSDTQYFGPGTRLTVL.

This chain connects TRBV21-1 to TRBJ2-7; TRBD2 is the table's D call and was not checked against the DNA. TRBV21-1 counts as a pseudogene. The CDR3 runs to 13 residues. This chain's CDR3 is CARKVEPFYEQYF. The CDR3 DNA follows: TGTGCCAGAAAGGTGGAGCCCTTCTACGAGCAGTACTTC.

The rearrangement links TRBV19 to TRBJ1-2; TRBD1 is a possible D gene (6 bases). The V and J ends lost 4 bases and 6 bases respectively, with 24 bases between them. Germline CDR1 and CDR2: LNHDA and SQIVND (reference sequence). This CDR3 is 17 amino acids long. CDR3 DNA: TGTGCCAGTAGTACTTTCTCACCAACACCCGCAGGGGATGGCTACACCTTC. Translating gives CASSTFSPTPAGDGYTF. Full variable domain (remainder filled in from reference TRBV19 and TRBJ1-2): DGGITQSPKYLFRKEGQNVTLSCEQNLNHDAMYWYRQDPGQGLRLIYYSQIVNDFQKGDIAEGYSVSREKKESFPLTVTSAQKNPTAFYLCASSTFSPTPAGDGYTFGSGTRLTVV.